This T cell receptor beta chain was recovered during a study of blood T cell repertoires in COVID-19. At the level of the study: PBMCs, B-cell-depleted T cells, or T cells were the source of the cDNA or gDNA that made up the material.

This CDR3 comprises 15 residues. The germline gives CDR1 SGHVS, CDR2 FQNEAQ. The V end was cut by 4 bases, the J end by 4 bases, with 11 bases between. The table came from immunoSEQ multiplex PCR; TCRdb's copy has only in-frame clones and leaves some out. This sample has 140,000 to 150,000 clones, with around 83% found just once. Sequencing used peripheral blood. The source is a man in his 60s with active or convalescent COVID-19. The chain combines TRBV7-8 with TRBJ1-6; D is possibly TRBD1 (6 bases). CDR3 loop: CASSSGQSYNSPLHF. The CDR3 DNA sequence: TGTGCCAGCAGCTCTGGACAGAGTTATAATTCACCCCTCCACTTT.